This TCR beta chain was found in a study of T cells in Graves' hyperthyroidism and ophthalmopathy. Study-wide context: Before any treatment, at initial diagnosis, peripheral blood was collected.

Study results and limitations: Ophthalmopathy and stable hyperthyroidism were told apart by a 13 V-J model. In blood, most of the thyroid clonotypes expanded above 0.001 were also present.

This clonotype has a count of ten or more. The antigen is not known. It was 8 to 10 ml of fresh peripheral blood that supplied the PBMCs. There were TCR beta CDR3 regions amplified from RNA transcripts. Primed by the HTBI set, a first-round RT-PCR was run on the TCR CDR3. From the multiplex PCR reads, TCRdb called clonotypes with MiXCR, one entry per CDR3 protein. Of about 320,000 distinct CDR3 sequences detected, approximately 16% appear once; the ten largest clones hold around 34%. V was shortened by 7 bases and J by 2 bases, with 12 bases between the two germline ends. The CDR3 contains 15 residues.

V is TRBV12-3 or TRBV12-4 and J is TRBJ2-6; perhaps TRBD2 as D (6 bases). Sequencing was performed on blood. The sequence was obtained from a man aged 30 to 39 with Graves' hyperthyroidism. The CDR3 spells CASTPGEAGANVLTF. The CDR3 DNA reads TGTGCCAGCACCCCCGGGGAGGCTGGGGCCAACGTCCTGACTTTC.